One sample yielded the 23 T cell receptor beta chains listed below, sequenced in a study of regulatory T cells in long-lasting Graves disease. Libraries of TCR beta came from iRepertoire HTBI primers plus Arm-PCR of CDR3 regions. One entry per CDR3 protein, called by TCRdb with MiXCR from the multiplex PCR reads. There are some 250,000 distinct CDR3 sequences in the sample; 18% occur only once, and 14% lies in the top ten. Time point reported: newly diagnosed GD, antithyroid drugs for less than 3 months. From RNA extracted from PBMCs, the TCR library was made. This same sample was also part of a study on T cells in Graves' hyperthyroidism and ophthalmopathy.

The source was peripheral blood mononuclear cells (PBMCs), collected at new diagnosis, from a patient treated with antithyroid drugs. The receptors originated from a woman in her twenties or thirties with Graves disease.

This clonotype occurred a few times. This rearrangement joins TRBV19 to TRBJ1-4; tentatively, D is TRBD1 (5 bases). CDR1 and CDR2 (germline): LNHDA, SQIVND (reference sequence). CDR3 length: 14 amino acids. Trimming took off 4 bases at V and 5 bases at J, with 11 bases between the two ends. The CDR3 region is CASSTGTPNEKLFF. As DNA, the CDR3 is TGTGCCAGTAGTACCGGGACCCCCAATGAAAAACTGTTTTTT.

There are many counts of this clonotype. This rearrangement joins TRBV20-1 to TRBJ1-1; a possible D gene is TRBD1 (6 bases). Germline values: CDR1 DFQATT, CDR2 SNEGSKA (reference sequence). This CDR3 comprises 13 residues. The germline V and J ends were trimmed by 4 bases and 1 base, with 10 bases remaining between them. CDR3: CSAIKDRNTEAFF. The CDR3, as DNA: TGCAGTGCTATAAAGGACAGGAACACTGAAGCTTTCTTT.

In this sample, this clonotype turned up many times. The CDR3 DNA follows: TGTGCCAGTGTCCAACTGGGCAGGACGAATGAAAAACTGTTTTTT. This translates into CASVQLGRTNEKLFF. The gene calls are TRBV19 and TRBJ1-4; D is ambiguous. The V gene lost 8 bases and the J gene lost 5 bases, with 18 bases spanning the gap. The CDR3 covers 15 residues. Germline CDR1 and CDR2: LNHDA and SQIVND (reference sequence).

This clonotype was counted ten times or more. The CDR3 DNA reads TGCAGTGCCAGGGAGCGGGGGGATTACAATGAGCAGTTCTTC. Encoded protein: CSARERGDYNEQFF. The V gene is TRBV20-1, the J gene TRBJ2-1; 9 bases match TRBD2. V shed 6 bases and J 4 bases; nucleotides not matched to a gene: 7. This CDR3 region has 14 residues. Germline CDR1 is DFQATT and CDR2 is SNEGSKA (reference sequence).

In its sample, this clonotype was seen many times. The chain is built from TRBV20-1 and TRBJ1-4; D perhaps matches TRBD1 (5 bases). Trimming took 0 bases from V and 7 from J, leaving 15 bases between them. This CDR3 has 15 amino acids. Germline values: CDR1 DFQATT, CDR2 SNEGSKA (reference sequence). CDR3 sequence reads: CSARDSRQTTEKLFF. Here the CDR3 DNA reads TGCAGTGCTAGAGACTCCCGACAGACGACTGAAAAACTGTTTTTT.

In this sample, this clonotype turned up many times. The gene calls are TRBV20-1 and TRBJ2-1, with D uncertain. This CDR3 has 13 amino acids. The ends were cut back, 4 bases at V and 2 bases at J, with 9 bases in the middle. Germline CDR1 DFQATT, CDR2 SNEGSKA (reference sequence). This CDR3 reads CSAKSSAYNEQFF. The CDR3, as DNA: TGCAGTGCTAAGTCCTCGGCCTACAATGAGCAGTTCTTC.

This clonotype was counted at least ten times. V usage is TRBV6-1 and J usage is TRBJ2-3; D uncertain. The CDR3 totals 14 residues. V lost 10 bases and J lost 2, with 16 bases in between. CDR1 is MNHNS and CDR2 is SASEGT in the germline V gene. CDR3 nucleotide sequence: TGTGCCACCCAGACCTCCGGGCCCACAGATACGCAGTATTTT. It yields the protein CATQTSGPTDTQYF.

This clonotype was seen repeatedly, ten times or more. The V gene is TRBV11-2, the J gene TRBJ1-3; possibly TRBD1 for D (5 bases). This CDR3 has 16 residues. CDR1 and CDR2 from the germline V gene are SGHAT and FQNNGV. V lost 8 bases to trimming and J lost 6 bases, with 23 bases between them. The CDR3 spells CASGQRDGSALNTIYF. For the CDR3, the DNA is TGTGCCAGCGGTCAACGGGACGGATCGGCCTTAAACACCATATATTTT.

This clonotype was seen many times. The chain couples TRBV24-1 to TRBJ2-3; 7 bases line up with TRBD1. The ends lost 12 bases at V and 2 bases at J; junction bases unmatched: 7. The germline V gene has CDR1 KGHDR and CDR2 SFDVKD. The CDR3 extends over 13 amino acids. CDR3 nucleotide sequence: TGTGCCTCCGCAGGGGGAATCACAGATACGCAGTATTTT. It is translated as CASAGGITDTQYF.

This clonotype showed up many times. The chain has TRBV4-1 and TRBJ1-5, with D perhaps matching TRBD1 (5 bases). Germline V gene lookup returns CDR1 MGHRA and CDR2 YSYEKL. The CDR3 has 16 amino acids. V lost 5 bases and J lost 1, with 15 bases in between. CDR3 sequence (DNA): TGCGCCAGCAGCTCGGGACGAGCTACAAGCAATCAGCCCCAGCATTTT. This gives the protein CASSSGRATSNQPQHF.

This clonotype occurred a few times. DNA for the CDR3: TGTGCCAGCAGTTCGGGACAGGGCAGAAGCAATCAGCCCCAGCATTTT. Its translation is CASSSGQGRSNQPQHF. The chain links TRBV27 to TRBJ1-5; TRBD1 matches 9 bases. Germline V CDR1 and CDR2: MNHEY, SMNVEV (reference sequence). The CDR3 loop spans 16 amino acids. J lost 1 base, V lost 4 bases, and 5 bases had no gene match.

This clonotype has a count of ten or more. This chain links TRBV6-2 or TRBV6-3 with TRBJ2-3; 9 nucleotides align to TRBD2. V lost 0 bases and J lost 2; bases outside the gene matches: 3. The CDR3 has 16 residues. The germline V gene encodes CDR1 MNHEY and CDR2 SVGEGT. CDR3 sequence reads: CASSYSTSGHTDTQYF. Here the CDR3 DNA reads TGTGCCAGCAGTTACTCGACTAGCGGACACACAGATACGCAGTATTTT.

This clonotype was picked up many times. The chain employs TRBV7-2 and TRBJ2-3, with D perhaps TRBD2 (7 bases). CDR1 is SGHTA, CDR2 FQGNSA, per germline. The CDR3 runs to 15 residues. The V end lost 3 bases, the J end lost 6 bases, and 16 bases lay between the germline ends. CDR3 region: CASSLRYREGDTQYF. The CDR3, as DNA: TGTGCCAGCAGCTTGCGGTACAGGGAGGGGGATACGCAGTATTTT.

This clonotype was recorded at least ten times. The chain has TRBV7-2 and TRBJ2-1; possible D gene TRBD2, 6 bases. V lost 2 bases to trimming and J lost 10 bases, with 12 bases between them. The CDR3 sequence is 13 residues long. Looked up from germline, CDR1 is SGHTA and CDR2 is FQGNSA. The CDR3 region is CASSLSISGEQFF. The CDR3 DNA follows: TGTGCCAGCAGCTTATCGATAAGCGGGGAGCAGTTCTTC.

This clonotype was detected many times. CDR3 coding DNA: TGTGCCAGTAGTACACACCCCGGGACAGGGAACACTGAAGCTTTCTTT. This encodes CASSTHPGTGNTEAFF. The V and J genes are TRBV19 and TRBJ1-1, with 8 bases lining up with TRBD1. CDR1 LNHDA and CDR2 SQIVND come from the germline V gene (reference sequence). The CDR3 runs to 16 residues. V shed 4 bases, J shed 1 base, and the junction held 8 bases outside the gene matches.

In this sample, this clonotype turned up many times. The chain carries TRBV7-9 and TRBJ1-5; 7 bases are shared with TRBD1. The CDR3 sequence is 17 residues long. V was pared by 4 bases and J by 2 bases, with 11 bases of the junction left unmatched. Germline CDR1 reads SEHNR; CDR2 reads FQNEAQ (reference sequence). CDR3 sequence reads: CASSSGGVPGGNQPQHF. The CDR3 nucleotides read TGTGCCAGCAGCTCAGGGGGGGTTCCAGGGGGCAATCAGCCCCAGCATTTT.

This clonotype was seen many times. The chain recombines TRBV10-3 with TRBJ1-4; 9 bases match TRBD1. This CDR3 has 18 residues. The V gene's germline CDR1 is ENHRY and CDR2 SYGVKD. V lost 3 bases, J lost 0 bases, and 8 bases stayed unmatched. The CDR3 DNA follows: TGTGCCATCAGTGAAGGGACAGGGAATGGAGCAACTAATGAAAAACTGTTTTTT. It yields the protein CAISEGTGNGATNEKLFF.

Many counts were recorded for this clonotype. The V and J genes are TRBV12-3 or TRBV12-4 and TRBJ2-6; D unclear. The CDR3 length is 14 residues. The V gene lost 2 bases and the J gene lost 0 bases, with 2 bases spanning the gap. The CDR3 spells CASSLTSGANVLTF. CDR3 DNA: TGTGCCAGCAGTTTAACCTCTGGGGCCAACGTCCTGACTTTC.

This clonotype showed up just once. This chain joins TRBV20-1 and TRBJ2-3; 10 bases align to TRBD2. This CDR3 spans 14 amino acids. J gave up 2 bases and V 6 bases, and 5 bases lay outside the gene matches. Germline V CDR1 and CDR2: DFQATT, SNEGSKA (reference sequence). This CDR3 reads CSALSGGVTDTQYF. For the CDR3, the DNA is TGCAGTGCGCTGAGCGGGGGGGTCACAGATACGCAGTATTTT.

This chain connects TRBV19 to TRBJ2-1; 9 nucleotides agree with TRBD2. The trim removed 5 bases at V and 7 bases at J, leaving 6 bases unmatched. CDR1 is LNHDA and CDR2 is SQIVND in the germline V gene (reference sequence). The CDR3 totals 14 residues. The CDR3 is CASSRGGAINEQFF. As DNA, the CDR3 is TGTGCCAGTAGTCGCGGGGGGGCCATTAATGAGCAGTTCTTC. Variable domain in full (rest from reference TRBV19 and TRBJ2-1): DGGITQSPKYLFRKEGQNVTLSCEQNLNHDAMYWYRQDPGQGLRLIYYSQIVNDFQKGDIAEGYSVSREKKESFPLTVTSAQKNPTAFYLCASSRGGAINEQFFGPGTRLTVL.

This clonotype occurred many times. V usage is TRBV2 and J usage is TRBJ2-7; 12 nucleotides agree with TRBD2. CDR1 is SNHLY, CDR2 FYNNEI, per germline. Unmatched junction bases numbered 15, after V lost 1 base and J lost 5 bases. This CDR3 has 19 residues. The chain's CDR3 is CASSEGPAALAGGTHEQYF. The DNA of the CDR3 is TGTGCCAGCAGTGAAGGCCCTGCTGCGCTAGCGGGGGGGACCCACGAGCAGTACTTC. The entire variable domain, with the rest obtained from reference TRBV2 and TRBJ2-7, is as follows: EPEVTQTPSHQVTQMGQEVILRCVPISNHLYFYWYRQILGQKVEFLVSFYNNEISEKSEIFDDQFSVERPDGSNFTLKIRSTKLEDSAMYFCASSEGPAALAGGTHEQYFGPGTRLTVT.

The chain is built from TRBV7-8 and TRBJ2-1; a weak D match, TRBD1 (5 bases). Trimming removed 3 bases at V and 0 bases at J, with 12 bases between. Germline V lookup: CDR1 SGHVS, CDR2 FQNEAQ. The CDR3 spans 16 residues. The DNA for the CDR3 is TGTGCCAGCAGCTTTGGGGCGACCAGCTCCTACAATGAGCAGTTCTTC. Encoded protein: CASSFGATSSYNEQFF.

This clonotype was observed once. A read error may explain this, as a much larger clone is one base away. Without the conserved terminal phenylalanine or tryptophan, this CDR3 likely stems from a read error. The chain couples TRBV18 to TRBJ2-3; D not resolved. V shed 1 base and J shed 0 bases, with 5 bases lying between them. Germline loops: CDR1 KGHSH, CDR2 LQKENI. This CDR3 spans 14 amino acids. CDR3 nucleotide sequence: TGTGCCAGCTCACCACAGGGCAGCACAGATACGCAGTATATT. Its translation: CASSPQGSTDTQYI.